In this sample, the clone carrying this TCR beta chain turned up a few times. As yet, its antigen is unknown. The entry originates in a study of T cell repertoires in cytomegalovirus infection. Across the whole study: Signatures in public TCR beta sequences pointed to both CMV infection and matching HLA type. General observations from the study: Within the response measured ex vivo, HLA-C-restricted CMV-specific TCR beta clonotypes were dominant.

Using its own MiXCR run on the reads, TCRdb lists one record per CDR3 protein. The sample shows 200,000 or so distinct CDR3 sequences, about 21% of them seen only once. The TCR originated in a human donor in good health (CMV status not recorded). Some clones in this sample may be carry-over from other donors' samples. Sequenced: PBMCs.

CDR3 in DNA: TGTGCCAGCAGCGATTACAACAGGGTCGGTGGAAACACCATATATTTT. Translating it yields CASSDYNRVGGNTIYF. The chain links TRBV5-6 to TRBJ1-3; possible D gene TRBD1, 6 bases. Trimming stripped 4 bases from V and 3 bases from J, with 17 bases between. The length of the CDR3 is 16 residues. CDR1 and CDR2 from the germline V gene are SGHDT and YYEEEE.